This T cell receptor (beta chain) was sequenced for a study of blood T cells in healthy people across ages. Next came a second PCR, run for roughly 6 to 11 cycles, which used a sample-barcoded 5' primer along with a J-beta primer mix. TCRdb re-called the 5' RACE reads with MiXCR, one entry per CDR3 protein. The top ten clones hold 11% of a sample with 1.5 million to 2 million distinct CDR3 sequences, 30% to 35% of them seen once. Study conclusions and caveats: Both naive CD4+ cell counts and diversity were greater in long-lived donors than in aged donors.

Of note for this clonotype: Its specificity is not known.

Total RNA was extracted at no less than 5 micrograms per sample. This CDR3 comprises 11 residues. Trimming removed 5 bases from V and 5 bases from J, with 7 bases in between. Per germline, CDR1 SGHRS and CDR2 YFSETQ. Material: blood. This clonotype was sampled from a woman between 25 and 40 years old in good health. This sequence joins TRBV5-1 and TRBJ1-1; D gene unclear. Written as DNA, the CDR3 is TGCGCCAGCAGGGATCTGACTGAAGCTTTCTTT. This sequence encodes CASRDLTEAFF.